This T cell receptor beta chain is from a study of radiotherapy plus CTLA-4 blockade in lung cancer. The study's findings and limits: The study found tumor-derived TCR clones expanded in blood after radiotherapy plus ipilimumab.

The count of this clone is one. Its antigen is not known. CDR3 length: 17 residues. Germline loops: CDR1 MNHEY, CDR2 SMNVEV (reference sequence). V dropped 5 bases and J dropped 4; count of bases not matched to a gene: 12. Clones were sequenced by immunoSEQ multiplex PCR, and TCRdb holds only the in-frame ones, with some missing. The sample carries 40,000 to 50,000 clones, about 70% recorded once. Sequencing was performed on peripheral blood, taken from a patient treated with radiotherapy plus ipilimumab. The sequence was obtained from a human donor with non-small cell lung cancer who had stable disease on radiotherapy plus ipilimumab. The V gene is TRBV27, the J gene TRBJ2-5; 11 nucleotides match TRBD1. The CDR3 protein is CASSPYAPGTGGETQYF. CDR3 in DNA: TGTGCCAGCAGTCCCTATGCTCCCGGGACAGGGGGAGAGACCCAGTACTTC.